The 2 T cell receptor beta chains listed next were all sequenced from one sample in a study of CD8+ T cells in alopecia areata. As the sequencing template, cDNA was produced by extracting RNA and reverse transcribing it. Here immunoSEQ multiplex PCR was the method, and the copy in TCRdb shows in-frame clones only, minus some. Of 250,000 to 300,000 clones in the sample, about 62% were seen once. The treatment is: oral pan-JAK inhibitor, 5-10 mg twice daily. Here the sequenced sample was CD4+ T cells sorted from blood, taken at week 24, from a patient treated with tofacitinib. These receptors were taken from a human donor with alopecia areata.

The chain uses TRBV30 and TRBJ1-5; D is unresolved. The length of the CDR3 is 12 residues. V was trimmed by 0 bases and J by 13 bases, leaving 13 bases between them. Germline lookup yields CDR1 GTSNPN and CDR2 SVGIG (reference sequence). CDR3 in DNA: TGTGCCTGGAGTGTACATACCCTAGTACAGCATTTT. Translation gives CAWSVHTLVQHF.

The chain combines TRBV5-6 with TRBJ2-5; 8 bases are shared with TRBD2. CDR1 and CDR2 (germline): SGHDT, YYEEEE. There are 16 residues in the CDR3. V lost 4 bases to trimming and J lost 5 bases; unmatched junction nucleotides: 13. The DNA for the CDR3 is TGTGCCAGCAGCCATGGACTAGCAGGGGTGGGTGAGACCCAGTACTTC. This codes for CASSHGLAGVGETQYF.